Below, 24 T cell receptor beta chains from the same sample are listed, as sequenced in a study of molecular identifiers for immune sequencing clone quantification. TCRdb reprocessed the PCR reads via MiXCR and lists one record per CDR3 protein. The sample includes roughly 90,000 distinct CDR3 sequences, nearly 25% of them seen just once. Specimen: naive CD8+ T cells from blood, with Jurkat cell RNA spiked in. Indicated subset: FACS-sorted CD8+CD4-CCR7+CD45RA+ naive T cells. Receptors originate from a human donor in good health. Some libraries in this study had Jurkat cell RNA spiked in.

This clonotype was counted many times. The V gene is TRBV28, the J gene TRBJ2-7, with D perhaps TRBD2 (5 bases). Germline V gene lookup returns CDR1 MDHEN and CDR2 SYDVKM. The CDR3 totals 12 residues. The V end lost 5 bases, the J end lost 1 base, and 6 bases lay between the germline ends. CDR3 region: CASSGESYEQYF. CDR3 bases: TGTGCCAGCAGTGGGGAGTCCTACGAGCAGTACTTC.

This sequence joins TRBV12-3 or TRBV12-4 and TRBJ1-5; a possible D gene is TRBD1 (6 bases). Trimming shortened V by 6 bases and J by 4 bases, and 10 bases separated the two germline ends. The CDR3 extends over 13 amino acids. This CDR3 reads CASRVDRNQPQHF. The CDR3 DNA is TGTGCCAGCAGGGTTGACAGGAATCAGCCCCAGCATTTT.

A note on this clonotype: A much more abundant neighbour one base away suggests this may be a read error. V usage is TRBV27 and J usage is TRBJ2-6, with unresolved D. V dropped 3 bases and J dropped 2 bases, with 2 bases sitting between them. The CDR3 is 13 residues long. Germline V gives CDR1 MNHEY, CDR2 SMNVEV (reference sequence). For the CDR3, the DNA is TGTGCCAGCAGTTTCACTGGGGCCAACGTCCTGACTTTC. Translated: CASSFTGANVLTF. Variable domain in full (rest from reference TRBV27 and TRBJ2-6): EAQVTQNPRYLITVTGKKLTVTCSQNMNHEYMSWYRQDPGLGLRQIYYSMNVEVTDKGDVPEGYKVSRKEKRNFPLILESPSPNQTSLYFCASSFTGANVLTFGAGSRLTVL.

This clonotype was recorded at least ten times. The chain recombines TRBV24-1 with TRBJ1-5; the D is unclear. V was pared by 3 bases and J by 2 bases, with 13 bases between. The germline CDR1 and CDR2 sequences are KGHDR and SFDVKD. The CDR3 sequence is 16 residues long. The CDR3 sequence: CATSDKGGGGNQPQHF. In DNA form, the CDR3 reads TGTGCCACCAGTGATAAGGGCGGCGGTGGCAATCAGCCCCAGCATTTT.

As concerns this clonotype: It may be a read error: a sequence one base away is much more abundant. The CDR3 loop reads CASKDRESTDTQYF. For the CDR3, the DNA is TGCGCCAGCAAAGACAGGGAAAGCACAGATACGCAGTATTTT. This sequence joins TRBV4-1 and TRBJ2-3; 7 bases map to TRBD1. Germline CDR1 MGHRA, CDR2 YSYEKL. The CDR3 totals 14 residues. The V and J ends lost 7 bases and 0 bases, in that order; junction bases with no gene match: 4.

A remark on this clonotype: A read error may be the cause here, since a much bigger clone is one base away. This chain uses TRBV15 with TRBJ2-3; D is possibly TRBD1 (6 bases). The CDR3 spans 16 residues. CDR1 is LNHNV and CDR2 is YYDKDF in the germline V gene (reference sequence). The V and J ends lost 1 base and 0 bases respectively, with 11 bases between them. In nucleotides, the CDR3 is TGTGCCACCAGCAGAGCTGCGGACAGTAGCACAGATACGCAGTATTTT. It specifies CATSRAADSSTDTQYF.

This clonotype was found many times. The chain recombines TRBV5-1 with TRBJ1-1; perhaps TRBD1 as D (5 bases). From germline, CDR1 is SGHRS and CDR2 YFSETQ. This CDR3 is 13 amino acids long. Trimming stripped 0 bases from V and 6 bases from J, with 9 bases between. CDR3 protein: CASSLEGSAEAFF. CDR3 nucleotides: TGCGCCAGCAGCTTGGAGGGGTCGGCTGAAGCTTTCTTT.

The chain couples TRBV27 to TRBJ2-7, with D perhaps matching TRBD1 (6 bases). Trimming left V 2 bases short and J 0 bases short, with 8 bases between. Germline CDR1 reads MNHEY; CDR2 reads SMNVEV (reference sequence). The CDR3 loop spans 14 amino acids. The CDR3 region is CASSLQDSSYEQYF. For the CDR3, the DNA is TGTGCCAGCAGTTTACAGGACAGCTCCTACGAGCAGTACTTC.

There are many counts of this clonotype. This chain joins TRBV3-1 and TRBJ2-3; D is unresolved. The V gene's germline CDR1 is LGHDT and CDR2 YNNKEL (reference sequence). V was shortened by 3 bases and J by 6 bases, with 7 bases between the two germline ends. CDR3 length equals 12 residues. CDR3 nucleotides: TGTGCCAGCAGCCAGACCTTGGATACGCAGTATTTT. Its protein is CASSQTLDTQYF.

This clonotype has a handful of counts. This chain joins TRBV25-1 and TRBJ2-7, with 7 bases matching TRBD1. Germline values: CDR1 MGHDK, CDR2 SYGVNS. Trimming cost V 6 bases and J 2 bases; bases outside gene matches: 4. This CDR3 spans 13 amino acids. CDR3 sequence (DNA): TGTGCCAGCAGAGACACAGGGGCCTACGAGCAGTACTTC. Translated, it gives CASRDTGAYEQYF.

V is TRBV27 and J is TRBJ2-3, with 9 positions matching TRBD2. CDR1 and CDR2 from the germline V gene are MNHEY and SMNVEV (reference sequence). V lost 2 bases to trimming and J lost 0 bases; unmatched junction nucleotides: 3. This CDR3 spans 16 amino acids. CDR3 nucleotide sequence: TGTGCCAGCAGTTTAGGCGGGAGGGGCAGCACAGATACGCAGTATTTT. Its protein product is CASSLGGRGSTDTQYF.

Of note for this clonotype: A read error may explain this, as a much larger clone is one base away. A read error is likely, as this CDR3 ends without the conserved phenylalanine or tryptophan. For the CDR3, the DNA is TGCAGCGTTGAAATTTACGCTAGCGAACAAGAGACCCAGTACTCC. This translates into CSVEIYASEQETQYS. The chain combines TRBV29-1 with TRBJ2-5; maybe TRBD2 (6 bases). V was pared by 2 bases and J by 2 bases, with 15 bases between. Germline V gene lookup returns CDR1 SQVTM and CDR2 ANQGSEA. The CDR3 length is 15 residues.

This clonotype has just a few counts. The J gene is TRBJ2-3, the V gene TRBV7-9; 7 positions match TRBD2. Trimming at V came to 0 bases and at J to 3 bases, leaving 9 bases not matched to a gene. The length of the CDR3 is 17 residues. The germline V gene has CDR1 SEHNR and CDR2 FQNEAQ (reference sequence). The CDR3 DNA reads as TGTGCCAGCAGCTTAGCGCCGGGGGGTGCGGAGACAGATACGCAGTATTTT. It codes for CASSLAPGGAETDTQYF.

The chain uses TRBV19 and TRBJ2-7; TRBD1 matches 8 bases. Germline V lookup: CDR1 LNHDA, CDR2 SQIVND (reference sequence). V shed 0 bases, J shed 3 bases, and the junction held 13 bases outside the gene matches. This CDR3 is built from 18 residues. The CDR3 loop is CASSIEGPGVTGVYEQYF. CDR3 nucleotides: TGTGCCAGTAGTATAGAGGGACCCGGTGTGACAGGGGTCTACGAGCAGTACTTC. The entire variable domain, with the rest obtained from reference TRBV19 and TRBJ2-7, is as follows: DGGITQSPKYLFRKEGQNVTLSCEQNLNHDAMYWYRQDPGQGLRLIYYSQIVNDFQKGDIAEGYSVSREKKESFPLTVTSAQKNPTAFYLCASSIEGPGVTGVYEQYFGPGTRLTVT.

The genes are TRBV24-1 and TRBJ2-7; the D call may be TRBD1 or TRBD2 (5 bases each). Germline-derived CDR1 and CDR2 are KGHDR and SFDVKD. The CDR3 covers 15 residues. Trimming pared 9 bases from V and 2 bases from J, leaving 19 bases between. In DNA form, the CDR3 reads TGTGCCACCCGCTTCGACAGATCGGGGACCTACGAGCAGTACTTC. It yields the protein CATRFDRSGTYEQYF.

The chain employs TRBV28 and TRBJ2-1; D perhaps matches TRBD2 (6 bases). The CDR3 extends over 16 amino acids. The germline V and J ends were trimmed by 5 bases and 4 bases, with 18 bases remaining between them. Germline V gene data show CDR1 as MDHEN and CDR2 as SYDVKM. DNA for the CDR3: TGTGCCAGCAGTCCCCGGGAGTCTACCCTTTACAATGAGCAGTTCTTC. It codes for CASSPRESTLYNEQFF.

The table lists this clonotype with a few counts. This chain links TRBV12-3 or TRBV12-4 with TRBJ1-5, with D possibly being TRBD1 (5 bases). Deletions cut 4 bases from V and 0 bases from J, with 7 bases between. The CDR3 has 14 amino acids. Here the CDR3 reads CASSSDNSNQPQHF. The CDR3 DNA sequence: TGTGCCAGCAGTTCGGACAATAGCAATCAGCCCCAGCATTTT.

On this clonotype: A read error is possible here, since a much larger clone lies one base away. No conserved phenylalanine or tryptophan ends this CDR3, so it is likely a read error. This sequence joins TRBV6-4 and TRBJ1-1; possible D gene TRBD1, 5 bases. Trimming removed 3 bases at V and 7 bases at J, with 9 bases between. The germline V gene has CDR1 MRHNA and CDR2 SNTAGT. The CDR3 is 12 residues long. The DNA of the CDR3 is TGTGCCAGCAGTGAACGGGGGGTTGAAGCTTTCGTT. Amino acids: CASSERGVEAFV.

V is TRBV9 and J is TRBJ2-2; D gene ambiguous. Per germline, CDR1 SGDLS and CDR2 YYNGEE. This CDR3 has 13 amino acids. Trimming removed 0 bases from V and 7 bases from J, with 7 bases in between. Written as DNA, the CDR3 is TGTGCCAGCAGCGTAGGGGTGGGCGGGGAGCTGTTTTTT. This sequence encodes CASSVGVGGELFF.

This clonotype was observed a few times. The rearrangement uses TRBV25-1 and TRBJ2-1; maybe TRBD1 (6 bases). This CDR3 spans 15 amino acids. V was pared by 5 bases and J by 4 bases, with 15 bases between. In germline, CDR1 is MGHDK, CDR2 SYGVNS. CDR3: CASSKLTGNYNEQFF. The CDR3 DNA reads TGTGCCAGCAGTAAACTAACAGGGAATTACAATGAGCAGTTCTTC.

This clonotype appeared many times. The rearrangement uses TRBV5-1 and TRBJ2-7; D remains unclear. From germline, CDR1 is SGHRS and CDR2 YFSETQ. Trimming removed 5 bases from V and 3 bases from J, with 6 bases in between. The CDR3 spans 11 residues. The CDR3 here is CASRSGYEQYF. CDR3 nucleotide sequence: TGCGCCAGCAGGTCGGGCTACGAGCAGTACTTC.

This clonotype has a handful of counts. V and J are TRBV7-2 and TRBJ2-7; 11 positions agree with TRBD2. The CDR3 extends over 14 amino acids. Germline CDR1 SGHTA, CDR2 FQGNSA. Trimming took 5 bases from V and 6 from J; bases not matched to a gene: 6. The CDR3 reads CASSPGTSGLEQYF. The CDR3 nucleotides read TGTGCCAGCAGCCCAGGGACTAGCGGCCTCGAGCAGTACTTC.

This clonotype was detected many times. The J gene is TRBJ1-1, the V gene TRBV5-1; D is unclear. The CDR3 is 14 amino acids. Germline V CDR1 and CDR2: SGHRS, YFSETQ. Trimming took 3 bases from V and 0 from J, leaving 9 bases between them. CDR3 in amino acids: CASSWGRVNTEAFF. The CDR3 DNA reads as TGCGCCAGCAGCTGGGGTAGAGTGAACACTGAAGCTTTCTTT.

As for this clonotype: This may be a read error, as it is one base from a much larger clone. The chain links TRBV10-2 to TRBJ2-3; D perhaps matches TRBD2 (6 bases). The length of the CDR3 is 14 residues. Germline V gene sequence: CDR1 WSHSY, CDR2 SAAADI. Trimming took off 10 bases at V and 1 base at J, with 15 bases between the two ends. CDR3 sequence: CANSTGEGTDTQYF. DNA for the CDR3: TGCGCCAACAGCACTGGGGAGGGCACAGATACGCAGTATTTT.